This T cell receptor (beta chain) was sequenced during a study of CD8 T cells in ankylosing spondylitis. Overall study findings and caveats: Among TCR beta sequences, a motif of eight highly homologous variants appeared characteristic of ankylosing spondylitis blood. Significant enrichment of disease-linked clones was reportedly seen in matched ankylosing spondylitis synovial fluid.

This clonotype was seen a handful of times. Its specificity is unknown. TCRdb recomputed calls from the 5' RACE reads with MiXCR, one row per CDR3 protein. The data show roughly 700,000 distinct CDR3 sequences, about 20% seen once. Per germline, CDR1 SQVTM and CDR2 ANQGSEA. This CDR3 is built from 12 residues. V lost 8 bases and J 5 bases, leaving 15 bases between the germline ends. The source is a male donor with ankylosing spondylitis. This sequence joins TRBV29-1 and TRBJ1-1, with a possible D match to TRBD1 (5 bases). The specimen was blood, either unsorted or a sorted T cell fraction (not recorded which). In DNA form, the CDR3 reads TGCAGCACCACGGGGCGGGGTACTGAAGCTTTCTTT. Translation: CSTTGRGTEAFF.